The 10 T cell receptor beta chains below were found in one sample sequenced in a study of OX40 agonist ivuxolimab in advanced cancers. The protocol was immunoSEQ multiplex PCR, while the TCRdb copy is restricted to in-frame clones and leaves out a portion. This table holds under 90,000 clones, 86% found once. Here the sequenced sample was CD4+ or CD8+ T cells sorted from blood, taken in a trial of the OX40 agonist ivuxolimab. The receptors stem from an adult with an advanced solid tumor such as melanoma, head and neck, liver or kidney cancer.

V usage is TRBV4-1 and J usage is TRBJ2-5, with D maybe TRBD1 (6 bases). The CDR3 is made up of 16 amino acids. The germline V gene has CDR1 MGHRA and CDR2 YSYEKL. The V and J ends lost 4 bases and 3 bases respectively, with 18 bases between them. CDR3 bases: TGCGCCAGCAGCCTCAGGGGACCACTAGTCGAAGAGACCCAGTACTTC. Its protein is CASSLRGPLVEETQYF.

The chain uses TRBV5-1 and TRBJ2-2, with D possibly TRBD2 on 5 matching bases. This CDR3 region has 15 residues. The germline V gene encodes CDR1 SGHRS and CDR2 YFSETQ. Trimming took off 3 bases at V and 5 bases at J, with 14 bases between the two ends. The CDR3 region is CASSSTGWRTGELFF. The CDR3 bases are TGCGCCAGCAGCTCAACCGGCTGGAGGACCGGGGAGCTGTTTTTT.

This chain links TRBV5-1 with TRBJ1-4; tentative D call: TRBD1 (5 bases). CDR1 SGHRS and CDR2 YFSETQ come from the germline V gene. V was trimmed by 0 bases and J by 8 bases, leaving 11 bases between them. This CDR3 spans 14 amino acids. The CDR3 region has the DNA TGCGCCAGCAGCTTGGTCGGGGCTGCCGAAAAACTGTTTTTT. It encodes CASSLVGAAEKLFF. Looking up the rest from reference TRBV5-1 and TRBJ1-4 gives the full variable domain: KAGVTQTPRYLIKTRGQQVTLSCSPISGHRSVSWYQQTPGQGLQFLFEYFSETQRNKGNFPGRFSGRQFSNSRSEMNVSTLELGDSALYLCASSLVGAAEKLFFGSGTQLSVL.

The genes are TRBV2 and TRBJ2-5, with 7 bases matching TRBD2. The CDR3 spans 13 residues. J was trimmed by 5 bases and V by 6 bases; bases with no gene match: 6. Germline lookup yields CDR1 SNHLY and CDR2 FYNNEI. CDR3 nucleotide sequence: TGTGCCAGCAGGTGGGGAGGGGATGAGACCCAGTACTTC. It translates to CASRWGGDETQYF.

This clone has only a few counts. The chain joins TRBV5-1 to TRBJ1-5, with TRBD1 as a possible D gene (6 bases). This CDR3 comprises 14 residues. Between the trimmed V and J ends, which lost 0 bases and 6 bases, there was a span of 10 bases. Germline V gene lookup returns CDR1 SGHRS and CDR2 YFSETQ. This CDR3 is CASSLGGAGQPQHF. CDR3 in DNA: TGCGCCAGCAGCTTGGGGGGGGCGGGTCAGCCCCAGCATTTT.

The table lists this clone with a few counts. The V and J genes are TRBV20-1 and TRBJ1-1; D ambiguous. V was cut by 6 bases and J by 3 bases, with 8 bases left in between. This CDR3 comprises 11 residues. Germline lookup yields CDR1 DFQATT and CDR2 SNEGSKA (reference sequence). CDR3 sequence: CSALGDTEAFF. For the CDR3, the DNA is TGCAGTGCGCTTGGGGACACTGAAGCTTTCTTT.

V and J are TRBV19 and TRBJ2-7, with 10 bases lining up with TRBD1. Per germline, CDR1 LNHDA and CDR2 SQIVND (reference sequence). The CDR3 covers 14 residues. V trimming: 6 bases; J trimming: 5 bases; junction bases outside the gene matches: 7. The CDR3 region is CASRVTGGKDEQYF. The CDR3 DNA sequence: TGTGCCAGTAGGGTGACAGGGGGCAAGGACGAGCAGTACTTC.

The chain recombines TRBV5-1 with TRBJ1-3; D gene unclear. Trimming shortened V by 0 bases and J by 0 bases, and 10 bases separated the two germline ends. Germline lookup yields CDR1 SGHRS and CDR2 YFSETQ. CDR3 length equals 16 residues. The CDR3 DNA follows: TGCGCCAGCAGCTTGGAGGCCACGAGCTCTGGAAACACCATATATTTT. It is translated as CASSLEATSSGNTIYF.

V usage is TRBV15 and J usage is TRBJ2-7; D gene uncertain. V lost 5 bases, J lost 3 bases, and 17 bases lay in between. The CDR3 contains 15 residues. Germline V gene lookup returns CDR1 LNHNV and CDR2 YYDKDF (reference sequence). The CDR3 DNA is TGTGCCACCAGCGGCAACCGGGCCGGTGACTACGAGCAGTACTTC. The encoded protein is CATSGNRAGDYEQYF.

On this clone itself: Given a much more abundant clone one base away, this may be a read error. The chain uses TRBV7-9 and TRBJ1-1, with D maybe TRBD1 (6 bases). Germline V gene sequence: CDR1 SEHNR, CDR2 FQNEAQ (reference sequence). V lost 5 bases and J 3 bases, leaving 10 bases between the germline ends. CDR3 length: 13 residues. This chain's CDR3 is CASSRTEDTEAFF. CDR3 nucleotides: TGTGCCAGCAGCAGGACAGAGGACACTGAAGCTTTCTTT.